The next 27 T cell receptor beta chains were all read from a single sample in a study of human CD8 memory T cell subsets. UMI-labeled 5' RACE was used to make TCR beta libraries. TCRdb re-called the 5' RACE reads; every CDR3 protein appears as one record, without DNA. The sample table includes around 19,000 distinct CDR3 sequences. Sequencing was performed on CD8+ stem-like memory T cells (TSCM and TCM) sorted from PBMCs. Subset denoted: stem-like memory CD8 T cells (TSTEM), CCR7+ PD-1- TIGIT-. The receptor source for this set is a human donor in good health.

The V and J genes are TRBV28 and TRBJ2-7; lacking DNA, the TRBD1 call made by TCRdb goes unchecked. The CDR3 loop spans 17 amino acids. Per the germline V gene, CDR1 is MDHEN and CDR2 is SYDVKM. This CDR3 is CASSFSLRGRVSYEQYF.

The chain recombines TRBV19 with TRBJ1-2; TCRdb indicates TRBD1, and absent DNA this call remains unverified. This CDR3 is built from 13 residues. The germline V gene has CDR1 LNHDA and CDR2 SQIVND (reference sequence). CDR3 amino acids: CASSPGPSYGYTF.

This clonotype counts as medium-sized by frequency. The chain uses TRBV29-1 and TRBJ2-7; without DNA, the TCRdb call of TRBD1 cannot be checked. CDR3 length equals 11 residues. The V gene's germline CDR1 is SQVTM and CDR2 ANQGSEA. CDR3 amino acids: CSVAQGYEQYF.

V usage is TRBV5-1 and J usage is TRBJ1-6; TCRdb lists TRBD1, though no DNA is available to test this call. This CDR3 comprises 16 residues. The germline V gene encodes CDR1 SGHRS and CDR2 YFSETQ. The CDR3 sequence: CASSPGMSSYNSPLHF.

The CDR3 loop reads CASSPTVQLNTEAFF. V usage is TRBV4-1 and J usage is TRBJ1-1; TCRdb names TRBD1, which stays unverified in the absence of DNA. The CDR3 length is 15 residues. Germline V CDR1 and CDR2: MGHRA, YSYEKL.

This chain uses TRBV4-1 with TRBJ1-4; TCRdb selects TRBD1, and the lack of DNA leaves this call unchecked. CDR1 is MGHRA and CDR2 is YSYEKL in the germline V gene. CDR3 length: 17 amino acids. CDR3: CASSQDAGLGANEKLFF.

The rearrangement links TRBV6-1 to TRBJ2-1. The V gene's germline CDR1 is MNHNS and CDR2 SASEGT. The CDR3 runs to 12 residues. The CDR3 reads CASSQYYNEQFF.

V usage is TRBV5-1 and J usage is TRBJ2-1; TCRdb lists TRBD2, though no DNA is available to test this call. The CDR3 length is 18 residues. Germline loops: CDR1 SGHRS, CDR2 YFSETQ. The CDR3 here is CASSPTSGGHSSYNEQFF.

CDR3 loop: CASSPTSGTAYEQYF. The chain combines TRBV28 with TRBJ2-7; there is no DNA to check the TCRdb D call of TRBD2. The CDR3 has 15 amino acids. CDR1 and CDR2 from the germline V gene are MDHEN and SYDVKM.

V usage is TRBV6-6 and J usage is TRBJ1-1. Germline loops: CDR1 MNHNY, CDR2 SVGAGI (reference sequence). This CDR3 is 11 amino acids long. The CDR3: CASRSTPEAFF.

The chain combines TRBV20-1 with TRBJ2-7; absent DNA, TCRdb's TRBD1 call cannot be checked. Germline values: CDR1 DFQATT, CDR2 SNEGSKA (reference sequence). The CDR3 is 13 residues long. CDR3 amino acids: CSARETGYREQYF.

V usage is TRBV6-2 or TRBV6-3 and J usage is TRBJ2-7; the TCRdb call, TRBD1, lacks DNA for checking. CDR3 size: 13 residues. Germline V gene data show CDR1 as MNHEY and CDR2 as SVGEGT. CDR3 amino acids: CASSEGPGGPGYF.

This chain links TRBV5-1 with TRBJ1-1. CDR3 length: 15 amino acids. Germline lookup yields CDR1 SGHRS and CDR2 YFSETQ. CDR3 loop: CASSLAGGVNTEAFF.

CDR3 in amino acids: CAIRDTGSGSYNEQFF. The chain combines TRBV10-3 with TRBJ2-1; TCRdb's D call of TRBD1 is untestable without DNA. The CDR3 runs to 16 residues. Germline V gene sequence: CDR1 ENHRY, CDR2 SYGVKD.

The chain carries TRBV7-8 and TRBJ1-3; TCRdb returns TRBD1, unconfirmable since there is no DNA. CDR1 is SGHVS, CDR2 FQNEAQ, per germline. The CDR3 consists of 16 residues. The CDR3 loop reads CASSVDSDRAGNTIYF. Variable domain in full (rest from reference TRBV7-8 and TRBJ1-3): GAGVSQSPRYKVAKRGQDVALRCDPISGHVSLFWYQQALGQGPEFLTYFQNEAQLDKSGLPSDRFFAERPEGSVSTLKIQRTQQEDSAVYLCASSVDSDRAGNTIYFGEGSWLTVV.

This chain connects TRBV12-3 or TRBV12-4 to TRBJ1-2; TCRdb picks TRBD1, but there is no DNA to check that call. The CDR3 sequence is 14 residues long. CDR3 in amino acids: CASSLGQPNYGYTF.

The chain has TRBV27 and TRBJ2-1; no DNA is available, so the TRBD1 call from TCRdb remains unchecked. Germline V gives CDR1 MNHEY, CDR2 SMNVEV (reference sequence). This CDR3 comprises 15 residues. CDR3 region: CASSLGTGGYNEQFF.

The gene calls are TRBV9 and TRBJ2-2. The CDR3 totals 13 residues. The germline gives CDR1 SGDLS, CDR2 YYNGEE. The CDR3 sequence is CASSVGPTGELFF.

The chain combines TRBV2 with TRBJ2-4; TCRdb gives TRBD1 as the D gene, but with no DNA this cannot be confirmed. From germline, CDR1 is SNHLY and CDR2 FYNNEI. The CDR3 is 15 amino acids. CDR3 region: CASRGTFAAKNIQYF.

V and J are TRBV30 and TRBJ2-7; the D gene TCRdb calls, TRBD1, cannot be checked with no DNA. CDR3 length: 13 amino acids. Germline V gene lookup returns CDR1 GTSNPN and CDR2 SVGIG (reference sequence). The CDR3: CAWSAGTDDEQYF.

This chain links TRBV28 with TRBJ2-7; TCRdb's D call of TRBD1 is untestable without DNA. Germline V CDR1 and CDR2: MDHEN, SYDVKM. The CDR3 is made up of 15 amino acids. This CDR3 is CASNPLGHQTYEQYF.

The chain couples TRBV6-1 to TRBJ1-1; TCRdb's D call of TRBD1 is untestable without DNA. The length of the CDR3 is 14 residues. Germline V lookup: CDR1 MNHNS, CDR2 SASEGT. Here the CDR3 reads CASSVFRGNTEAFF.

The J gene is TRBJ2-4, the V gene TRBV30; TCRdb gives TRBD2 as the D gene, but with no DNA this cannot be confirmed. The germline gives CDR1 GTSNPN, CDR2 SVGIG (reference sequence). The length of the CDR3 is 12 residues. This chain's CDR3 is CASGLAGGIQYF.

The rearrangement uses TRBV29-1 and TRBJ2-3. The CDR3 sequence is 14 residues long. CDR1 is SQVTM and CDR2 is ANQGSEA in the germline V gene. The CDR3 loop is CSVEDGRGTDTQYF.

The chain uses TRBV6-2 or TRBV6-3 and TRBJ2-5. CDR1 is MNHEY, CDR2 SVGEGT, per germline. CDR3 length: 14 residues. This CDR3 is CASNDLDVQETQYF.

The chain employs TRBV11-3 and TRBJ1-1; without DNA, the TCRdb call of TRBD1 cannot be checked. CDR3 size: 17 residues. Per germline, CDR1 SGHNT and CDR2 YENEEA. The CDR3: CASSFLPGQGSNTEAFF.

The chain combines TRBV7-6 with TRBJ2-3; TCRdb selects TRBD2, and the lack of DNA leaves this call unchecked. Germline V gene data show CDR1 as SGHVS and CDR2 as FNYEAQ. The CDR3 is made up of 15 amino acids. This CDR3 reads CASSFSAGTTDTQYF.